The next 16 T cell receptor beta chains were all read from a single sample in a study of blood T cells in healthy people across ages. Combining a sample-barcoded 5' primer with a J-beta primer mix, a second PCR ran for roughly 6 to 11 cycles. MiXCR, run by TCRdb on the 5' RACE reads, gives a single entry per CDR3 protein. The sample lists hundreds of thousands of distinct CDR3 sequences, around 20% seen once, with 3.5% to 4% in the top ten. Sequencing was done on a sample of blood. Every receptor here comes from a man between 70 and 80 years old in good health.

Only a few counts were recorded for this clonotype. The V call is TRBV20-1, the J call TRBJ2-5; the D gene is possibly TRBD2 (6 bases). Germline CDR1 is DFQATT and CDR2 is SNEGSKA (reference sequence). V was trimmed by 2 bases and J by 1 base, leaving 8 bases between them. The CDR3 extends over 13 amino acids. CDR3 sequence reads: CSARTSLQETQYF. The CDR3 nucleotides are TGCAGTGCTAGAACTAGCCTCCAAGAGACCCAGTACTTC.

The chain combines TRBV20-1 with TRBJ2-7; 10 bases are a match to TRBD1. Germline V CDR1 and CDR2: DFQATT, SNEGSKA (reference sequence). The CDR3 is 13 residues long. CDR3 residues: CSFRDRGSYEQYF. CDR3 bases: TGCAGCTTCCGGGACAGGGGTTCCTACGAGCAGTACTTC.

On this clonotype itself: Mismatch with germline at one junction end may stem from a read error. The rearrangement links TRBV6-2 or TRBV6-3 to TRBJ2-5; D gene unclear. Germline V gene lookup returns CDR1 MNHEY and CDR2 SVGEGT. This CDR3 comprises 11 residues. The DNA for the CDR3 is TGTGCCAGCAGTTACGGAGAGCCCCAGTACTTC. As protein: CASSYGEPQYF.

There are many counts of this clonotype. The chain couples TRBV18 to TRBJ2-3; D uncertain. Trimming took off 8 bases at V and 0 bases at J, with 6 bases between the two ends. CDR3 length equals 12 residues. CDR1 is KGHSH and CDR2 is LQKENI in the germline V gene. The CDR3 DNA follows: TGTGCCAGCAGCCCTAGCACAGATACGCAGTATTTT. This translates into CASSPSTDTQYF.

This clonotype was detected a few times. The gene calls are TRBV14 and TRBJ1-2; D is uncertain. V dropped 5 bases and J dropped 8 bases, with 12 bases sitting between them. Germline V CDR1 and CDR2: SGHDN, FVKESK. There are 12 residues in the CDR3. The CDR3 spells CASSSGRRGYTF. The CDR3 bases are TGTGCCAGCAGCTCAGGACGGAGGGGCTACACCTTC.

The CDR3 DNA sequence: TGCAGTGCTAGAGATTGGGCAGACCCTAACTATGGCTACACCTTC. This sequence encodes CSARDWADPNYGYTF. This rearrangement joins TRBV20-1 to TRBJ1-2; the D is unclear. Trimming left V 0 bases short and J 0 bases short, with 11 bases between. CDR1 is DFQATT, CDR2 SNEGSKA, per germline (reference sequence). This CDR3 region has 15 residues.

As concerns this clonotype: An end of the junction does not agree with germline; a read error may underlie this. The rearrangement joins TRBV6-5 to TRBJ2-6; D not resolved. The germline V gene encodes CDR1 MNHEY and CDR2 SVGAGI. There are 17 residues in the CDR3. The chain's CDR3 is CAGSYLKGMAGANVLTF. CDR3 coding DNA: TGTGCCGGCAGTTACTTGAAAGGGATGGCTGGGGCCAACGTCCTGACTTTC.

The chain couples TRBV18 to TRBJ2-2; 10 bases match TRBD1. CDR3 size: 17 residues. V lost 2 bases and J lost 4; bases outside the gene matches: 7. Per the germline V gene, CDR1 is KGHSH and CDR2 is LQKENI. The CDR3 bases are TGTGCCAGCTCACCAACCGGGACAGGGGTGTCCACCGGGGAGCTGTTTTTT. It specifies CASSPTGTGVSTGELFF.

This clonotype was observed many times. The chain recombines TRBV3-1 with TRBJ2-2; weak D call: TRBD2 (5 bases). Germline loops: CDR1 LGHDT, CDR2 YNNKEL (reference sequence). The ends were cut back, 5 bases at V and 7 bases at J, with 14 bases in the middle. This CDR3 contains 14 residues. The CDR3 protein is CASSAGNVVGELFF. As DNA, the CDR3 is TGTGCCAGCAGCGCCGGGAACGTAGTCGGGGAGCTGTTTTTT.

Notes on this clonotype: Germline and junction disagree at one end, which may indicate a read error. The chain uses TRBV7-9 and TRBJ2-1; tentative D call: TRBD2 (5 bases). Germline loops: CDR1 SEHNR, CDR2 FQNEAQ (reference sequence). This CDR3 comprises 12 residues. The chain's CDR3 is CAGSWGVGEQFF. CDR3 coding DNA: TGTGCCGGCAGCTGGGGAGTCGGTGAGCAGTTCTTC.

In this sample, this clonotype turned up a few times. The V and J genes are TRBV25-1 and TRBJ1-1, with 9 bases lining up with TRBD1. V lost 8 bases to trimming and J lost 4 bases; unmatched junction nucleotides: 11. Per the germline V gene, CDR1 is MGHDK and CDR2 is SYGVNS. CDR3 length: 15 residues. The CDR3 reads CASSRGTGLSTEAFF. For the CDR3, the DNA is TGTGCCAGCTCAAGAGGGACAGGGCTGAGCACTGAAGCTTTCTTT.

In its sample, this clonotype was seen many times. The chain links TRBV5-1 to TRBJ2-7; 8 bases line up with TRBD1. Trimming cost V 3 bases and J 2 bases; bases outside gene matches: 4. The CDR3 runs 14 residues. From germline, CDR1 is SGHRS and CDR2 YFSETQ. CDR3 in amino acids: CASSSGQATYEQYF. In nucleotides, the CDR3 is TGCGCCAGCAGCTCGGGACAGGCAACCTACGAGCAGTACTTC.

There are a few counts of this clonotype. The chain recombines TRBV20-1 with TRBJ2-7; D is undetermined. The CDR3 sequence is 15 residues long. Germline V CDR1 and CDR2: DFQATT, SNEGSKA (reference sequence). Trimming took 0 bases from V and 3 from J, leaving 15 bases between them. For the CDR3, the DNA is TGCAGTGCTAGAGATTGGTCCCCGCCCGGCTACGAGCAGTACTTC. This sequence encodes CSARDWSPPGYEQYF.

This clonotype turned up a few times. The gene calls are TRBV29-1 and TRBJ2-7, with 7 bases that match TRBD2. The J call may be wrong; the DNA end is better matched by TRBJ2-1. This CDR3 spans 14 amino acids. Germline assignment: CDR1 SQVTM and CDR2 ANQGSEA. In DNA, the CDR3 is TGCAGCGTGACCGGGACTACGAACCACAATGAGCAGTTCTTC. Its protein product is CSVTGTTNHNEQFF.

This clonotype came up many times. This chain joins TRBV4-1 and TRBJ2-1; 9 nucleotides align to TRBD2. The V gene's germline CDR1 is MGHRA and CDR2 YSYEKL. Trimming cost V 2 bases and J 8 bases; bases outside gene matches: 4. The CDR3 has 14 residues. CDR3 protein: CASSQTGTSYEQFF. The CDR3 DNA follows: TGCGCCAGCAGCCAAACAGGGACTAGCTATGAGCAGTTCTTC.

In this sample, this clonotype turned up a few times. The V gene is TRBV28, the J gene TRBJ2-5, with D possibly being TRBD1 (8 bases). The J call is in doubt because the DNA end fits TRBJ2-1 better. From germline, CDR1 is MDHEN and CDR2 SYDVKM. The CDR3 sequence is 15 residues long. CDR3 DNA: TGTGCCAGCAGTCTCGGACAGGGCCGGGGGGATGAGCAGTTCTTC. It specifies CASSLGQGRGDEQFF.